The rows below give T cell receptor beta chains drawn from one sample of a study of blood T cell repertoires in COVID-19. Clones were sequenced by immunoSEQ multiplex PCR, and TCRdb holds only the in-frame ones, with some missing. The table shows 150,000 or so clones, with around 80% occurring only once. The sequenced sample consisted of peripheral blood. The receptor source for this set is a human donor with acute or convalescent COVID-19. The donor label of this sample is uncertain. Each CDR3 is given with its conserved first and last residue.

V gene: TRBV4-3
J gene: TRBJ2-2
CDR3 protein: CASSQELIDRLTGELFF

V gene: TRBV18
J gene: TRBJ2-3
CDR3 protein: CASSLRDSSQYF

V gene: TRBV9
J gene: TRBJ2-1
CDR3 protein: CASSAEAGRGPPFF

V gene: TRBV7-2
J gene: TRBJ2-5
CDR3 protein: CASRRGIGQGGETQYF

V gene: TRBV10-2
J gene: TRBJ2-5
CDR3 protein: CASPPYSGVGETQYF

V gene: TRBV19
J gene: TRBJ2-3
CDR3 protein: CASSGGQTGFRSNTQYF

V gene: TRBV2
J gene: TRBJ1-5
CDR3 protein: CASSASGQVQPQHF

V gene: TRBV11-2
J gene: TRBJ2-6
CDR3 protein: CASSLRATGQTGANVLTF

V gene: TRBV7-2
J gene: TRBJ1-6
CDR3 protein: CASSSNGGSGAPLHF

V gene: TRBV19
J gene: TRBJ1-4
CDR3 protein: CASSQDSKTLMKIEKLFF

V gene: TRBV6-2/TRBV6-3
J gene: TRBJ1-1
CDR3 protein: CASSYATPQGGAKAFF

V gene: TRBV4-2
J gene: TRBJ2-1
CDR3 protein: CASSPSGNSYNEQFF

V gene: TRBV5-1
J gene: TRBJ2-7
CDR3 protein: CASSLAEGRREQYF

V gene: TRBV15
J gene: TRBJ1-2
CDR3 protein: CATSRDLSGSNYGYTF

V gene: TRBV19
J gene: TRBJ2-7
CDR3 protein: CASSWYNEQYF

V gene: TRBV6-2/TRBV6-3
J gene: TRBJ1-2
CDR3 protein: CASSYMRAFLYGYTF

V gene: TRBV7-9
J gene: TRBJ2-3
CDR3 protein: CASSLPGLAGSDTQYF

V gene: TRBV6-5
J gene: TRBJ1-2
CDR3 protein: CASSKSPTGGGGYTF

V gene: TRBV25-1
J gene: TRBJ1-4
CDR3 protein: CASSAAYAGTNEKLFF

V gene: TRBV19
J gene: TRBJ1-3
CDR3 protein: CASSIWGAGQAISGNTIYF

V gene: TRBV3-1/TRBV3-2
J gene: TRBJ1-5
CDR3 protein: CASSQRGSGQPQHF

V gene: TRBV19
J gene: TRBJ2-3
CDR3 protein: CASSGPSESQYF

V gene: TRBV5-1
J gene: TRBJ2-7
CDR3 protein: CASSKYGTSGSYEQYF

V gene: TRBV2
J gene: TRBJ2-7
CDR3 protein: CASSSLPGLAEEQYF

V gene: TRBV11-1
J gene: TRBJ1-1
CDR3 protein: CASSLAGQGARTEAFF

V gene: TRBV9
J gene: TRBJ1-4
CDR3 protein: CASSPQTGGNEKLFF

V gene: TRBV11-2
J gene: TRBJ1-4
CDR3 protein: CASSAAGQPNEKLFF

V gene: TRBV20-1
J gene: TRBJ1-6
CDR3 protein: CSASYADSPLPLHF

V gene: TRBV6-2/TRBV6-3
J gene: TRBJ1-2
CDR3 protein: CASSYSGQDHYGYTF

V gene: TRBV5-6
J gene: TRBJ1-2
CDR3 protein: CASSLRQGDGYTF

V gene: TRBV27
J gene: TRBJ1-2
CDR3 protein: CASSSDSRGDYGYTF

V gene: TRBV7-3
J gene: TRBJ1-1
CDR3 protein: CASSSTGQSNTEAFF

V gene: TRBV19
J gene: TRBJ2-7
CDR3 protein: CASSPVKPGQAPPEQYF

V gene: TRBV25-1
J gene: TRBJ1-1
CDR3 protein: CASSPNRLSNTEAFF

V gene: TRBV7-3
J gene: TRBJ1-2
CDR3 protein: CASSLSRDRGGYTF

V gene: TRBV30
J gene: TRBJ1-6
CDR3 protein: CAWKLGGPSGGSPLHF

V gene: TRBV3-1/TRBV3-2
J gene: TRBJ1-4
CDR3 protein: CASSRRTRHTNEKLFF

V gene: TRBV5-4
J gene: TRBJ1-4
CDR3 protein: CASSLGRGLREKLFF

V gene: TRBV6-2/TRBV6-3
J gene: TRBJ2-2
CDR3 protein: CASSRGQGRNTGELFF

V gene: TRBV5-1
J gene: TRBJ2-5
CDR3 protein: CASSVLGTGEGETQYF

V gene: TRBV18
J gene: TRBJ2-7
CDR3 protein: CASSPSGGAYEQYF

V gene: TRBV3-1/TRBV3-2
J gene: TRBJ1-6
CDR3 protein: CASSGGPGQGARNSPLHF

V gene: TRBV10-3
J gene: TRBJ1-1
CDR3 protein: CAIRLGQGENTEAFF

V gene: TRBV2
J gene: TRBJ1-1
CDR3 protein: CASRETETNTEAFF

V gene: TRBV29-1
J gene: TRBJ1-2
CDR3 protein: CSAAVGNYGYTF

V gene: TRBV5-1
J gene: TRBJ2-3
CDR3 protein: CASSFDLPDTQYF

V gene: TRBV27
J gene: TRBJ2-3
CDR3 protein: CASSSRTSSDTQYF

V gene: TRBV6-4
J gene: TRBJ2-3
CDR3 protein: CASSVKAAGSDTQYF

V gene: TRBV3-1/TRBV3-2
J gene: TRBJ2-3
CDR3 protein: CASSQWTGTDPDTQYF

V gene: TRBV5-1
J gene: TRBJ2-7
CDR3 protein: CASSQNSGYEQYF

V gene: TRBV14
J gene: TRBJ1-1
CDR3 protein: CASSIRTLMNTEAFF